The sequence of this TCR beta chain was determined in a study of vaccination and CD4 T cells after COVID-19. On the study more broadly: Participants were vaccinated with two doses, given as either BNT162b2 or mRNA-1273 vaccine.

An Oncomine TCR Beta short-read assay was used to sequence the DNA from cultured CD4+ T cells. TCRdb redid the calling of the PCR reads with MiXCR, one entry per CDR3 protein. In the table there are more than 3,000 distinct CDR3 sequences, 19% of which are singletons. The treatment was: approximately 9-day PBMC culture with coronavirus spike peptide pools or control peptides (ViraFEST assay). The authors swapped half the medium for fresh IL-2 medium on days 3 and 7. This clonotype was seen only a few times. Its antigen is not identified. CDR3 length: 15 amino acids. Trimming took 5 bases from V and 0 from J; bases not matched to a gene: 4. From germline, CDR1 is SEHNR and CDR2 FQNEAQ (reference sequence).

This sequence was found in a human donor who had recovered from COVID-19. The sequencing input was CD4+ T cells from blood, cultured in vitro. This rearrangement joins TRBV7-9 to TRBJ2-3, with TRBD2 identical over 8 bases. The CDR3 DNA follows: TGTGCCAGCAGCGATGTAGCGGGGAGCACAGATACGCAGTATTTT. It yields the protein CASSDVAGSTDTQYF.